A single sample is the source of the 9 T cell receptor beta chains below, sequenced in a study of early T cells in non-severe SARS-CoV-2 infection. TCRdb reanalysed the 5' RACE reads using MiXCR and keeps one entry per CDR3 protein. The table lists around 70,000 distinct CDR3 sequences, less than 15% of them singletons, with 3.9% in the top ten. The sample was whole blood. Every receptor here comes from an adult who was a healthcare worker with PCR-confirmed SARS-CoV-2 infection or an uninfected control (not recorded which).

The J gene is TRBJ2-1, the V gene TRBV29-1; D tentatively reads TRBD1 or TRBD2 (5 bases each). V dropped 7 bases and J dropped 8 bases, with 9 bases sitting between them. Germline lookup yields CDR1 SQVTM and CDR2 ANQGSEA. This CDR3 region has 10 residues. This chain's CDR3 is CSALGDEQFF. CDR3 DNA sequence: TGCAGCGCCCTGGGGGATGAGCAGTTCTTC.

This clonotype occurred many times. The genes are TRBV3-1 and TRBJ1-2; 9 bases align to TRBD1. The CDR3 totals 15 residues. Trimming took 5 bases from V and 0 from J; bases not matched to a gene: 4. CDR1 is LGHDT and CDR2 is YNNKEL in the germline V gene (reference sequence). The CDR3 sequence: CASSTQGAPNYGYTF. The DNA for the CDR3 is TGTGCCAGCAGCACACAGGGGGCTCCTAACTATGGCTACACCTTC.

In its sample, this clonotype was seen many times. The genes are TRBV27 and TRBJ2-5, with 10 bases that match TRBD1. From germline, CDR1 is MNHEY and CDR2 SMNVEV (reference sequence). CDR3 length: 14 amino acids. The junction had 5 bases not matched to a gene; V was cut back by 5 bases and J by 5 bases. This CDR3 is CASSDRQGAETQYF. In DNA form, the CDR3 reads TGTGCCAGCAGTGACCGACAGGGGGCCGAGACCCAGTACTTC.

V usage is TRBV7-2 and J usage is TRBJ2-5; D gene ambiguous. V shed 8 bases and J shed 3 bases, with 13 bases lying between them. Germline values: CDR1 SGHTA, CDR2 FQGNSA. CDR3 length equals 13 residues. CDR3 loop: CASGWGREETQYF. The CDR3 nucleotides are TGTGCCAGCGGATGGGGAAGGGAAGAGACCCAGTACTTC.

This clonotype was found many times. Here the CDR3 DNA reads TGCGCCAGCAGCTGGGCCCCAGGCACAGATACGCAGTATTTT. This encodes CASSWAPGTDTQYF. This chain connects TRBV5-1 to TRBJ2-3; D is unresolved. CDR1 and CDR2 (germline): SGHRS, YFSETQ. The CDR3 contains 14 residues. Trimming removed 3 bases from V and 1 base from J, with 9 bases in between.

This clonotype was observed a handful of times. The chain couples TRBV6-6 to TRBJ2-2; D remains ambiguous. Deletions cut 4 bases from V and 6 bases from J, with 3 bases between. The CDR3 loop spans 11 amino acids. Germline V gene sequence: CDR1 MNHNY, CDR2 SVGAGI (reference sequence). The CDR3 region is CASSLPGELFF. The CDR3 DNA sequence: TGTGCCAGCAGTTTGCCCGGGGAGCTGTTTTTT.

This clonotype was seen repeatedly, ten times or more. CDR3 sequence: CASSLGGGFQGKFPQFF. The CDR3 DNA follows: TGCGCCAGCAGCTTGGGCGGGGGCTTTCAAGGCAAGTTCCCCCAGTTCTTC. V gene TRBV5-1 combines with J gene TRBJ2-1; tentative D call: TRBD2 (7 bases). V gave up 0 bases and J gave up 13 bases, with 26 bases separating them. The CDR3 sequence is 17 residues long. The germline CDR1 and CDR2 sequences are SGHRS and YFSETQ.

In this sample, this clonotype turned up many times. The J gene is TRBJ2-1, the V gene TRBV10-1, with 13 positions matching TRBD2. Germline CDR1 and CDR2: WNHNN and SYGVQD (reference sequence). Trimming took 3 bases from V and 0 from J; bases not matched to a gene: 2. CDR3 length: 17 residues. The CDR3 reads CASSDRTSGGSYNEQFF. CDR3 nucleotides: TGCGCCAGCAGTGATCGGACTAGCGGGGGCTCCTACAATGAGCAGTTCTTC.

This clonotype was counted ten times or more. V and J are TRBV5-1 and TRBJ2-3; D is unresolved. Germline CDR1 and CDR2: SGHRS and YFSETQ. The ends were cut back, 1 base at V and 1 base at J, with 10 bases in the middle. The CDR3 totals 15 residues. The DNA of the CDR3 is TGCGCCAGCAGCTTGAACGGCGGTGGCACAGATACGCAGTATTTT. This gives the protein CASSLNGGGTDTQYF.